The subject of this entry is one T cell receptor beta chain. Antigen: not known. Prepared TCR beta cDNA libraries contained unique molecular identifiers. Each CDR3 protein gets one entry after TCRdb re-called the PCR reads with MiXCR. The sample carries about 770,000 distinct CDR3 sequences, around 45% recorded once. This record belongs to a study of post-analysis software for immune sequencing data. The germline V gene has CDR1 SEHNR and CDR2 FQNEAQ (reference sequence). Trimming left V 5 bases short and J 2 bases short, with 17 bases between. The CDR3 consists of 16 residues. Findings and limits, study-wide: Among roughly five TRBV segments more frequent in patients than controls were TRBV5-6, TRBV5-1 and TRBV20-1.

The receptor was isolated from a girl aged 5 to 17 with multiple sclerosis. Specimen: blood. The chain recombines TRBV7-9 with TRBJ2-3; weak D call: TRBD2 (6 bases). The CDR3 loop reads CASSRSGGVNTDTQYF. The CDR3 DNA follows: TGTGCCAGCAGCCGCTCGGGCGGGGTCAACACAGATACGCAGTATTTT.